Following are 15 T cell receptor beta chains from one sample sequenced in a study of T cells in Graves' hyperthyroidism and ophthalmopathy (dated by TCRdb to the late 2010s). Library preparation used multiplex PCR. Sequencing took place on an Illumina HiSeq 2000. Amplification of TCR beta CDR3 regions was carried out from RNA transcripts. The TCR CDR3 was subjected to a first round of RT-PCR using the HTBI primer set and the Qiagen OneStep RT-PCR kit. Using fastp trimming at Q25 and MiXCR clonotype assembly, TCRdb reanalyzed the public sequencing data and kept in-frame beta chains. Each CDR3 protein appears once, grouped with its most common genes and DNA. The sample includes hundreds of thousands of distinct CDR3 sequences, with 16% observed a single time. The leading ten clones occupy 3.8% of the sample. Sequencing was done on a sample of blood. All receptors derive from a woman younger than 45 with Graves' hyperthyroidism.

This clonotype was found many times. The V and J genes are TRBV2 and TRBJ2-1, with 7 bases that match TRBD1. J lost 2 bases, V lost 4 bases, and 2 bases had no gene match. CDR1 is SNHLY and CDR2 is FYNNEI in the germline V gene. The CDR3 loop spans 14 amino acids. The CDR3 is CASSATGTYNEQFF. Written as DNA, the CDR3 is TGTGCCAGCAGTGCGACAGGGACCTACAATGAGCAGTTCTTC.

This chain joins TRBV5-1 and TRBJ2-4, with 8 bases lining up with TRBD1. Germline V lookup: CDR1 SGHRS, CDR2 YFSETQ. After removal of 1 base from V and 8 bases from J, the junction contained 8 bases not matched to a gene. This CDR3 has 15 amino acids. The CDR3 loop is CASSLIGQGADIQYF. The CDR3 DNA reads TGCGCCAGCAGCTTGATCGGGCAGGGGGCGGACATTCAGTACTTC.

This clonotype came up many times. In DNA form, the CDR3 reads TGTGCCAGCAGCCCCCGAGTGGGGAGGGCCGACACCGGGGAGCTGTTTTTT. Translation: CASSPRVGRADTGELFF. J is TRBJ2-2 and V is TRBV12-3 or TRBV12-4; 7 nucleotides align to TRBD2. The V and J ends lost 6 bases and 3 bases, in that order; junction bases with no gene match: 13. This CDR3 spans 17 amino acids.

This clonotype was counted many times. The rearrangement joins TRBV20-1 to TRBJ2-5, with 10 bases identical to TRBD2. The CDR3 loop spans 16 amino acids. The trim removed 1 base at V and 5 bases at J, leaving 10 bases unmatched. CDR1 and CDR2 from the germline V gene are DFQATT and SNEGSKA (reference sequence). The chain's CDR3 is CSARVEAGGPPETQYF. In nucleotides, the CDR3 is TGCAGTGCTAGAGTTGAAGCGGGAGGGCCTCCGGAGACCCAGTACTTC.

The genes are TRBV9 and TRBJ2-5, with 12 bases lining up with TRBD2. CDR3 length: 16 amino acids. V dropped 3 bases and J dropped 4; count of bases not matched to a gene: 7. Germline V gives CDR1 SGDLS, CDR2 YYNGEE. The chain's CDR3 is CASSAGLAGNGETQYF. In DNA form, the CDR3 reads TGTGCCAGCAGCGCCGGACTAGCGGGAAACGGAGAGACCCAGTACTTC.

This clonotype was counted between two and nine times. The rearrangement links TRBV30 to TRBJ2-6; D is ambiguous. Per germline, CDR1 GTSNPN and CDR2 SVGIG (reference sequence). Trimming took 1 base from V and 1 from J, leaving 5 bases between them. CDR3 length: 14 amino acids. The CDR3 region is CAWSGGSGANVLTF. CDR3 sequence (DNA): TGTGCCTGGAGTGGGGGTTCTGGGGCCAACGTCCTGACTTTC.

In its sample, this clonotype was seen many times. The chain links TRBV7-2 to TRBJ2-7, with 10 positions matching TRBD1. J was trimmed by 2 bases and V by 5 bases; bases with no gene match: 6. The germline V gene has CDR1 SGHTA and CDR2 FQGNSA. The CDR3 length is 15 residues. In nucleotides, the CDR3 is TGTGCCAGCAGCCAGCCGGGGACAGGGGCCTACGAGCAGTACTTC. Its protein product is CASSQPGTGAYEQYF.

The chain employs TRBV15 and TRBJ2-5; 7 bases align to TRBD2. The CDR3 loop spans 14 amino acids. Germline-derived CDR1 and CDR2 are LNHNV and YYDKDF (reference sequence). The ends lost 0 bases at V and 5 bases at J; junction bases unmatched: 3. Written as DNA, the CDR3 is TGTGCCACCAGCAGAGATCTGACTAGCGAGACCCAGTACTTC. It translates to CATSRDLTSETQYF.

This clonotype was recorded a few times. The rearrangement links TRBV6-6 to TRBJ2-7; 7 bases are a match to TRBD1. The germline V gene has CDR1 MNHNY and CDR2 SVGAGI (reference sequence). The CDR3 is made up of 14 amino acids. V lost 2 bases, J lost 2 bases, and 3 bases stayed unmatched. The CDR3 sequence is CASSYLQGTYEQYF. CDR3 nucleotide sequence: TGTGCCAGCAGTTACCTACAGGGGACCTACGAGCAGTACTTC.

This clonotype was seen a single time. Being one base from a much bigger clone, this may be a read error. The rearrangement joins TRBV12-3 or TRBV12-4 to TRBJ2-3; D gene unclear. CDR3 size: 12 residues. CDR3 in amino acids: CVSSPGELAQYF. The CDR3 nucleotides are TGTGTCAGCAGTCCCGGCGAATTGGCGCAGTATTTT.

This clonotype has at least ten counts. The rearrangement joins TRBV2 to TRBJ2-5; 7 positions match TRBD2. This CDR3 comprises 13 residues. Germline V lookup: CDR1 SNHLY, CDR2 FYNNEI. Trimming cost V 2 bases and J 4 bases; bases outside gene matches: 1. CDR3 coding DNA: TGTGCCAGCAGTGAACCGGGAGGAGAGACCCAGTACTTC. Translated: CASSEPGGETQYF.

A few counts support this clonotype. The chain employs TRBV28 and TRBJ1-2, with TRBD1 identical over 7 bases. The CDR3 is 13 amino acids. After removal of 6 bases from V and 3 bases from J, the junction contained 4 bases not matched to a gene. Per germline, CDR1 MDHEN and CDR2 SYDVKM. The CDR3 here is CASSYDRDYGYTF. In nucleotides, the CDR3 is TGTGCCAGCAGCTACGACAGGGACTATGGCTACACCTTC.

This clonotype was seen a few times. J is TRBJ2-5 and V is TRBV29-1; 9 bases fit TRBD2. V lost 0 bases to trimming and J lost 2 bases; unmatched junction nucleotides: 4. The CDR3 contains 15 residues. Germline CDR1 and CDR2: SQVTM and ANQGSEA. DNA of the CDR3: TGCAGCGTTGAAGATCCTAGCGGGACACAAGAGACCCAGTACTTC. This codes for CSVEDPSGTQETQYF.

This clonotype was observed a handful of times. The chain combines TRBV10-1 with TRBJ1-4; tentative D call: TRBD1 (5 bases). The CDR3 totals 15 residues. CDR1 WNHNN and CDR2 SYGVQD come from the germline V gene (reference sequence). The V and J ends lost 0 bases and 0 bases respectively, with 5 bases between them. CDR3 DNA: TGCGCCAGCAGTGAGTCGGGGGCAACTAATGAAAAACTGTTTTTT. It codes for CASSESGATNEKLFF.

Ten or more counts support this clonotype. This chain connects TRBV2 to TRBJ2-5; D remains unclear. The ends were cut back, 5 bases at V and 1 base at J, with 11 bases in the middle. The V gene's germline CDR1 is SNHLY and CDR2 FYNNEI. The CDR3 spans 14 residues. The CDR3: CASSFTLRQETQYF. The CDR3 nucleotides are TGTGCCAGCAGTTTTACTTTACGCCAAGAGACCCAGTACTTC.